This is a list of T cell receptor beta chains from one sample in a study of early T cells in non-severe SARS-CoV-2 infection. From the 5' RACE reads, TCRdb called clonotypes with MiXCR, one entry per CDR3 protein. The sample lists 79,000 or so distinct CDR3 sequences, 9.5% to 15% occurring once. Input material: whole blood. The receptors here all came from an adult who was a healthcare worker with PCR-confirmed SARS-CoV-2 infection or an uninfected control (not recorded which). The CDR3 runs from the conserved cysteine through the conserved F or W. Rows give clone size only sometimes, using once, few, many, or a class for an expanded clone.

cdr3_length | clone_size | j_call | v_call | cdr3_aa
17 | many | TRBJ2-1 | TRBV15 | CATSRHTGLAGPEGQFF
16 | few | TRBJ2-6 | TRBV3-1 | CASSQGAISGANVLTF
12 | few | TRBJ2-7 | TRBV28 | CASSPYNYEQYF
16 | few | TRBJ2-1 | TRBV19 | CASSITGVSSYNEQFF
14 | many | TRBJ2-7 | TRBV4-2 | CASSRPDRFYEQYF
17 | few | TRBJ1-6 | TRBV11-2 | CASSPRTGVSYNSPLHF
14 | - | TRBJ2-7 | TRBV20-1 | CSARYEGHSYEQYF
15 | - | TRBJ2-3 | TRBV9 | CASSDERRSTDTQYF
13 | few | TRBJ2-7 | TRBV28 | CASSHGQGYEQYF
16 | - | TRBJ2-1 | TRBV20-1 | CSAMGGRGSGSDEQFF
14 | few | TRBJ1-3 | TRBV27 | CASATLSSGNTIYF
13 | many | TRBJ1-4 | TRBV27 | CASGSVRSEKLFF
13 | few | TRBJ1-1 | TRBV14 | CASSQGLGTEAFF
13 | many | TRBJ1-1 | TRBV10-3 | CAIREDGHTEAFF
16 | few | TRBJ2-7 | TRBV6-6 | CASSYVGLAGGSEQYF
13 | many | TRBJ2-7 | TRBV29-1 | CSVEDPGVYEQYF
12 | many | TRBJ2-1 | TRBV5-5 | CASSLGGNEQFF
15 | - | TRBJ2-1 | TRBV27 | CASSYKTRHYNEQFF
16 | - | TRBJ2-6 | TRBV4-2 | CASSQERGSGANVLTF
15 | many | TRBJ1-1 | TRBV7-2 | CASSSRQGAITEAFF
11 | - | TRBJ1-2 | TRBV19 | CATSFSRGYTF
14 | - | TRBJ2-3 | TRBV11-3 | CASSLQGGTDTQYF
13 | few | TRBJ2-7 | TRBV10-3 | CAISPRDQDEQYF
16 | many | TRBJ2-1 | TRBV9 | CASSAITRDRADEQFF
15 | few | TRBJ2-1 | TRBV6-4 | CASSDLGLAGSERFF
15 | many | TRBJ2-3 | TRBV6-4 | CASSDGAGSTDTQYF
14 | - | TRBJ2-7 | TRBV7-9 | CASSLGGINYEQYF
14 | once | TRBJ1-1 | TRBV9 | CASSADYENTEAFF
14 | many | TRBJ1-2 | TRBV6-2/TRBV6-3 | CASRPTGNNYGYTF
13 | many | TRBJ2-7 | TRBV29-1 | CSVAGDYSYEQYF
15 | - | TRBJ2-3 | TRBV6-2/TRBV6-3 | CASSIAGKGADTQYF
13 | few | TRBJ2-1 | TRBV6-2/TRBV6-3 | CASSYPLPDEQFF
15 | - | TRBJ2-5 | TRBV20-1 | CSARDRSEVLETQYF
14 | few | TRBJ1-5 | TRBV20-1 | CSASTLRGNQPQHF
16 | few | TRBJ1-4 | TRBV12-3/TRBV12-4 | CASSGGQKATNEKLFF
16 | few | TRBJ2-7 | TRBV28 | CASSPWTSGTTYEQYF
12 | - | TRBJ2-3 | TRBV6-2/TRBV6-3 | CASSYSPDTQYF
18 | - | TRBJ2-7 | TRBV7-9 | CASSPHSNRGQGNYEQYF
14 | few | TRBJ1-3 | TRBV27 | CASSPKLAGNTIYF
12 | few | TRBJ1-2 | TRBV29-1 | CSVMDGNYGYTF
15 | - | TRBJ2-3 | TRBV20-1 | CSAQPGGRAPDTQYF
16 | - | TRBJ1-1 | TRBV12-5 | CASGLVRFRGETEAFF
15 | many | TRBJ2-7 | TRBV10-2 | CASSVDYFGPYEQYF
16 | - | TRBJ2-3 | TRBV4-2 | CASSPIEVGAGDTQYF
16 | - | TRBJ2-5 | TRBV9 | CASSVGGGGPRETQYF
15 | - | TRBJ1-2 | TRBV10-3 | CATHRDRSANYGYTF